This entry describes one T cell receptor beta chain. The antigen remains unidentified. TCRdb's copy holds only in-frame clones and misses some; the assay was immunoSEQ multiplex PCR. The profile shows about 98,000 clones, just under 95% of them singletons. The CDR3 runs 12 residues. Trimming at V came to 9 bases and at J to 7 bases, leaving 8 bases not matched to a gene. Germline V CDR1 and CDR2: SGHTA, FQGTGA. The data belong to a study of OX40 agonist ivuxolimab in advanced cancers. Study context: It was ivuxolimab, an agonistic anti-OX40 (CD134) antibody, that patients were treated with. Under the entry rules, prior anti-PD-1, anti-PD-L1 or anti-CTLA-4 therapy was allowed, and around 40% had some.

Whole-study results and caveats: Those patients achieving a partial response at 0.1-3.0 mg/kg showed among the lowest clonal expansion. At 0.1 to 3.0 mg/kg, CD4+ and CD8+ blood T cells expanded clonally by week 6.

The chain carries TRBV7-3 and TRBJ1-2, with 7 bases matching TRBD1. The specimen comprised CD4+ or CD8+ T cells sorted from blood, sampled in a trial of the OX40 agonist ivuxolimab. The sequence was obtained from an adult with an advanced solid tumor such as melanoma, head and neck, liver or kidney cancer. The CDR3 coding sequence is TGTGCCAGACGAGAACAGGGGTTTGGCTACACCTTC. Its translation is CARREQGFGYTF.